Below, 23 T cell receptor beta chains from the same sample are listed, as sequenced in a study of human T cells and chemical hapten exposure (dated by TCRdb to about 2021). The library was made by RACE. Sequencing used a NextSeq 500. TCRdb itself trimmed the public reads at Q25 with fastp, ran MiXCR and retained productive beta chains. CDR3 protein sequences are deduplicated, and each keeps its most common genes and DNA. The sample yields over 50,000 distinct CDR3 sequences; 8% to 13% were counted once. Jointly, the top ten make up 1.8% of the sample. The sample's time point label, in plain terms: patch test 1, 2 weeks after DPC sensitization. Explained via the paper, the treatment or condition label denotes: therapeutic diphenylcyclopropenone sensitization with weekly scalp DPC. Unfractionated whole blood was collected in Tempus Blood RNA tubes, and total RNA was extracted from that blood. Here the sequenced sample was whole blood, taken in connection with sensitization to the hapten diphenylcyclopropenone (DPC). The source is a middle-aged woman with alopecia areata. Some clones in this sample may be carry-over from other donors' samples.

The CDR3, as DNA: TGTGCCATCAGTGAGAGGAGCTCTGAGAGCCGCGAGCAGTACTTC. This translates into CAISERSSESREQYF. The chain recombines TRBV10-3 with TRBJ2-7; D gene unclear. The V and J ends lost 2 bases and 6 bases respectively, with 17 bases between them. CDR1 ENHRY and CDR2 SYGVKD come from the germline V gene. The CDR3 length is 15 residues.

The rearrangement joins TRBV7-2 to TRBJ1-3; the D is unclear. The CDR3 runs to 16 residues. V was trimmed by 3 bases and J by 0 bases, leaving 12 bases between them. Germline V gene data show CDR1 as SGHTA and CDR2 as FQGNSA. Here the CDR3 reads CASSLTAAVSGNTIYF. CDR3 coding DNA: TGTGCCAGCAGCTTGACCGCCGCAGTCTCTGGAAACACCATATATTTT.

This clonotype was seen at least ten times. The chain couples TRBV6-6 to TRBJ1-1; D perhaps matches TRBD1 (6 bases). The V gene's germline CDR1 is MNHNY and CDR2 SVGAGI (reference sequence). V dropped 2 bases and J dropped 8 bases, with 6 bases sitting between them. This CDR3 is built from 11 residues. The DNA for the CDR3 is TGTGCCAGCAGTTACCAGGGGGAAGCTTTCTTT. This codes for CASSYQGEAFF.

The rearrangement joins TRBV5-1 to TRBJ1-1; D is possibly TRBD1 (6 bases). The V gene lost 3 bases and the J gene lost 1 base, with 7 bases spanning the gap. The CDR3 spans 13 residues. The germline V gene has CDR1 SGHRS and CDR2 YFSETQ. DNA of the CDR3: TGCGCCAGCAGCTGGACAGAGAACACTGAAGCTTTCTTT. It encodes CASSWTENTEAFF.

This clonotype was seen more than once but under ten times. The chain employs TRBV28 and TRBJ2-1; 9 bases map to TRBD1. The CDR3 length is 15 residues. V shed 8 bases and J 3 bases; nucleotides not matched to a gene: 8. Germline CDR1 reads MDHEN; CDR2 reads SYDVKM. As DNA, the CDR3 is TGTGCCAGCTTAGACCGGGACAGGGTCTACAATGAGCAGTTCTTC. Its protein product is CASLDRDRVYNEQFF.

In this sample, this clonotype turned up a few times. The CDR3 sequence: CASLRPGNQPQHF. The CDR3 nucleotides read TGTGCCAGCCTCCGCCCCGGCAATCAGCCCCAGCATTTT. The rearrangement joins TRBV28 to TRBJ1-5, with D hard to call. Germline V CDR1 and CDR2: MDHEN, SYDVKM. V dropped 8 bases and J dropped 2 bases, with 10 bases sitting between them. The CDR3 totals 13 residues. The whole variable domain, remainder taken from reference TRBV28 and TRBJ1-5, is DVKVTQSSRYLVKRTGEKVFLECVQDMDHENMFWYRQDPGLGLRLIYFSYDVKMKEKGDIPEGYSVSREKKERFSLILESASTNQTSMYLCASLRPGNQPQHFGDGTRLSIL.

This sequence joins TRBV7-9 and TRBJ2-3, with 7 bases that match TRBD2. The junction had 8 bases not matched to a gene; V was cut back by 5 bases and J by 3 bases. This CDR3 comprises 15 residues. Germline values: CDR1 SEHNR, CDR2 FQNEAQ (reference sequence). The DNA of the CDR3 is TGTGCCAGCAGCACCTTTAGCGGGCGAACAGATACGCAGTATTTT. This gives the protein CASSTFSGRTDTQYF.

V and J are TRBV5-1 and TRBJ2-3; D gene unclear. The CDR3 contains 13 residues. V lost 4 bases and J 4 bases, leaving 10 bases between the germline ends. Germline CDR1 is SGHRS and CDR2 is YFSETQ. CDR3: CASSPDRPDTQYF. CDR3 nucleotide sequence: TGCGCCAGCAGCCCTGATAGACCAGATACGCAGTATTTT.

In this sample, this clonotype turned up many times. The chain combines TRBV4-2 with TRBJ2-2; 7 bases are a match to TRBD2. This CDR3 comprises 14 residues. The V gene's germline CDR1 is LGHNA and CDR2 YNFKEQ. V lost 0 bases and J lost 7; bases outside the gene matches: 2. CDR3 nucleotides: TGTGCCAGCAGCCAAGATGCGGGGGTCGGGGAGCTGTTTTTT. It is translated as CASSQDAGVGELFF.

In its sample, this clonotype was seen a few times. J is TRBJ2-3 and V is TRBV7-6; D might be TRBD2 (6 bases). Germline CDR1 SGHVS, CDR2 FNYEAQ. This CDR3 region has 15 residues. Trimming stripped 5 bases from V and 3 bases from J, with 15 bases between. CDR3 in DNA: TGTGCCAGCAGCCAGGGCCTAGCGACGACAGATACGCAGTATTTT. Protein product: CASSQGLATTDTQYF.

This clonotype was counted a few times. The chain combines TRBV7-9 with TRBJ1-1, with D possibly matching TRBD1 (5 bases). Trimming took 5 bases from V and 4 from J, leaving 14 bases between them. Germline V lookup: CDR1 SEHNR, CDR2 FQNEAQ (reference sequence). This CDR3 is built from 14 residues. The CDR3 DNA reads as TGTGCCAGCAGCCCGAGGCGAGACAGCACTGAAGCTTTCTTT. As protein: CASSPRRDSTEAFF.

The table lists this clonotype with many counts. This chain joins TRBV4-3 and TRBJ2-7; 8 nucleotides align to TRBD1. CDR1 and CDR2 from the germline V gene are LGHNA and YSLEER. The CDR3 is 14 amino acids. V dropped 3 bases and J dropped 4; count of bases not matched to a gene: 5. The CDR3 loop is CASSQDRALYEQYF. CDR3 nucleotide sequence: TGCGCCAGCAGCCAGGACAGGGCACTTTACGAGCAGTACTTC.

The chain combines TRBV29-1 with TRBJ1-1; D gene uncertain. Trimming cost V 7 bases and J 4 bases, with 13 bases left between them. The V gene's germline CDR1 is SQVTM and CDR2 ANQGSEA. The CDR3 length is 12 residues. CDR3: CSGLRGSTEAFF. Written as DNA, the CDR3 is TGCAGCGGTCTGCGGGGAAGCACTGAAGCTTTCTTT.

As DNA, the CDR3 is TGCGCCAGCCGACGGGGGGCCGTGACCACTGAAGCTTTCTTT. This codes for CASRRGAVTTEAFF. The genes are TRBV5-1 and TRBJ1-1; perhaps TRBD1 as D (6 bases). V was shortened by 7 bases and J by 4 bases, with 17 bases between the two germline ends. Germline-derived CDR1 and CDR2 are SGHRS and YFSETQ. This CDR3 comprises 14 residues.

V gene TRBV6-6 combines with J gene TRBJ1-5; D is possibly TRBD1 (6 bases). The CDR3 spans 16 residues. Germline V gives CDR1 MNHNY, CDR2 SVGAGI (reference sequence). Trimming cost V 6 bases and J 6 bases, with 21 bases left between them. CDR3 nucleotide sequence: TGTGCCAGCAGATCCTTCGGACAGTTATCGGGTCAGCCCCAGCATTTT. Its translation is CASRSFGQLSGQPQHF.

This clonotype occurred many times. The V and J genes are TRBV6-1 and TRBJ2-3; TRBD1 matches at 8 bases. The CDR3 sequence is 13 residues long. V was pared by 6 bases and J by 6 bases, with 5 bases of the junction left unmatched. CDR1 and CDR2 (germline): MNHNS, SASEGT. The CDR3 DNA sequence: TGTGCCAGCAGCCAGGGGGCCGAGGATACGCAGTATTTT. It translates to CASSQGAEDTQYF.

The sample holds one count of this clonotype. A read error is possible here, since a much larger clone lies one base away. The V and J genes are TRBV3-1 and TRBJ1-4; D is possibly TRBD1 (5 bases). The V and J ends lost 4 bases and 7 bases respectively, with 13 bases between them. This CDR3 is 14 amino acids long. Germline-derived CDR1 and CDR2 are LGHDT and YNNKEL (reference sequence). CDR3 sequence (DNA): TGTGCCAGCAGCCCCCGGGGAGGGACTGAAAAACTGTTTTTT. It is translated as CASSPRGGTEKLFF.

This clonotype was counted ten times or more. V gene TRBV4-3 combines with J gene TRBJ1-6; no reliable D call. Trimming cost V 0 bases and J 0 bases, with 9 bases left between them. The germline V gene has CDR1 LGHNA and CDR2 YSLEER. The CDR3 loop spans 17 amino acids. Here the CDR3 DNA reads TGCGCCAGCAGCCAAGATTTGGCCAGCTCCTATAATTCACCCCTCCACTTT. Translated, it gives CASSQDLASSYNSPLHF.

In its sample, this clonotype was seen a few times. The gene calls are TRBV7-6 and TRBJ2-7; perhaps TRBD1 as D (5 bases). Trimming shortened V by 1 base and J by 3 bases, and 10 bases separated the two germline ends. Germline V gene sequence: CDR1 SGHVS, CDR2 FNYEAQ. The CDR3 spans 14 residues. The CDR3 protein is CASSLGGHYYEQYF. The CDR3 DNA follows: TGTGCCAGCAGCTTAGGCGGACACTACTACGAGCAGTACTTC.

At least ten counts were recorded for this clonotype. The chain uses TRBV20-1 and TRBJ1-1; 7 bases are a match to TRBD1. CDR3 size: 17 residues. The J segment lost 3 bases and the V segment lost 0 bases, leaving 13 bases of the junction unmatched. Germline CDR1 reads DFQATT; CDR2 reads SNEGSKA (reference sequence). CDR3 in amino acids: CSARDPWRGQVDTEAFF. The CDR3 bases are TGCAGTGCTAGAGACCCATGGAGGGGGCAAGTTGACACTGAAGCTTTCTTT.

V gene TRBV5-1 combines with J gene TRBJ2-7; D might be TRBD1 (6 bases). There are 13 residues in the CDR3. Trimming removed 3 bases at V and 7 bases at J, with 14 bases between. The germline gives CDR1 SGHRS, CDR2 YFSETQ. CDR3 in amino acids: CASSSQTGREQYF. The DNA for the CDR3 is TGCGCCAGCAGCTCGCAAACAGGGCGAGAGCAGTACTTC. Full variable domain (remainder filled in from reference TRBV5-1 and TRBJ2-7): KAGVTQTPRYLIKTRGQQVTLSCSPISGHRSVSWYQQTPGQGLQFLFEYFSETQRNKGNFPGRFSGRQFSNSRSEMNVSTLELGDSALYLCASSSQTGREQYFGPGTRLTVT.

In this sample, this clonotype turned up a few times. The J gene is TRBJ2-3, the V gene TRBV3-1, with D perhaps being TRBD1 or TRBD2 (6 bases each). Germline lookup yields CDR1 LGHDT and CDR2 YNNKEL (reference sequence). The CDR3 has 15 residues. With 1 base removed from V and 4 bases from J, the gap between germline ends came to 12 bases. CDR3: CASSQVQGLADTQYF. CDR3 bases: TGTGCCAGCAGCCAAGTACAGGGACTCGCAGATACGCAGTATTTT.

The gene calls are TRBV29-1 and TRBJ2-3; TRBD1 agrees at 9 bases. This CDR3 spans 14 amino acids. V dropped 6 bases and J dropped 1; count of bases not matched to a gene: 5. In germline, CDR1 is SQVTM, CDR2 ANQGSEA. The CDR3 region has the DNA TGCAGCGTGGACCGGACAGGGGGCACAGATACGCAGTATTTT. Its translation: CSVDRTGGTDTQYF.